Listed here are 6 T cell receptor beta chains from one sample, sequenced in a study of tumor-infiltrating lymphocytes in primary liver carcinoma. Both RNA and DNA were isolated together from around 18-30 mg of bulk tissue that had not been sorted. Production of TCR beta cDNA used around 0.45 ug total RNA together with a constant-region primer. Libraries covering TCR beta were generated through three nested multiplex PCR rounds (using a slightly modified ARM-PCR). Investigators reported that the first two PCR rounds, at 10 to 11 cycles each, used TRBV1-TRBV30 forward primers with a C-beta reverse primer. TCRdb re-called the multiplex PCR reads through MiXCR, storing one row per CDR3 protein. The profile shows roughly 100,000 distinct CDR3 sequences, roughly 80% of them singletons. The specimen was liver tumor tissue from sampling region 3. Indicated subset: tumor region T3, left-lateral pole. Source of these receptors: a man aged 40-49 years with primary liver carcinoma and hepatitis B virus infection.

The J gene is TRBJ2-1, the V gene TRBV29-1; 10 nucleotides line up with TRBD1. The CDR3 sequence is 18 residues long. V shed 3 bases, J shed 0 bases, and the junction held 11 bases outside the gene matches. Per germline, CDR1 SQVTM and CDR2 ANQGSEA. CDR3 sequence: CSVEGRQGAQASYNEQFF. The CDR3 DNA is TGCAGCGTTGAGGGTCGACAGGGGGCCCAGGCCTCCTACAATGAGCAGTTCTTC.

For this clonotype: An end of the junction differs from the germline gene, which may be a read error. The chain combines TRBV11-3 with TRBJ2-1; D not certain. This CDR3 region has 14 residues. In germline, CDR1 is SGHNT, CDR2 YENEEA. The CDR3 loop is CPSSLGVSNDEQCF. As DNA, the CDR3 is TGTCCCAGCAGCTTAGGCGTCTCGAACGATGAGCAGTGCTTC.

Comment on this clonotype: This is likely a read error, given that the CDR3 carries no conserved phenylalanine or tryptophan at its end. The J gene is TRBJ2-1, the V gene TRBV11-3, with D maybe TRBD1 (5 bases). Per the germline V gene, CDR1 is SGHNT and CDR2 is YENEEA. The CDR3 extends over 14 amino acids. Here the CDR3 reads CVNSLGVSNNEQFS. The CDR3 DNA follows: TGTGTCAACAGCTTAGGGGTCAGCAACAATGAGCAGTTCTCC.

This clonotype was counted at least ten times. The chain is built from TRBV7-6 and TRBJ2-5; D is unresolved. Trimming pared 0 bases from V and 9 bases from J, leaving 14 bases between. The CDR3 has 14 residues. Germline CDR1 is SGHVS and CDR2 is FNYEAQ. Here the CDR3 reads CASSLAGVSVAQYF. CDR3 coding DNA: TGTGCCAGCAGCTTAGCAGGTGTCTCGGTGGCCCAGTACTTC.

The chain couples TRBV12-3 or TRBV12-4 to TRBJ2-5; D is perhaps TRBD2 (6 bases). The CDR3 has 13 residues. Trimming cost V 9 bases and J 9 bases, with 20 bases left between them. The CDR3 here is CASSLTGVEAQYF. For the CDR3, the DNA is TGTGCCAGTTCGCTAACGGGGGTGGAGGCCCAGTACTTC.

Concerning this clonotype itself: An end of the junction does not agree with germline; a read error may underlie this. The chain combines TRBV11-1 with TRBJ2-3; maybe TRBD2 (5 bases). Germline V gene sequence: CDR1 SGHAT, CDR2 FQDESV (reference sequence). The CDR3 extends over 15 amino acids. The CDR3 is CASSLPRESTDVQYF. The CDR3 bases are TGTGCTAGCAGTTTGCCGAGGGAGAGCACAGATGTGCAGTATTTT.